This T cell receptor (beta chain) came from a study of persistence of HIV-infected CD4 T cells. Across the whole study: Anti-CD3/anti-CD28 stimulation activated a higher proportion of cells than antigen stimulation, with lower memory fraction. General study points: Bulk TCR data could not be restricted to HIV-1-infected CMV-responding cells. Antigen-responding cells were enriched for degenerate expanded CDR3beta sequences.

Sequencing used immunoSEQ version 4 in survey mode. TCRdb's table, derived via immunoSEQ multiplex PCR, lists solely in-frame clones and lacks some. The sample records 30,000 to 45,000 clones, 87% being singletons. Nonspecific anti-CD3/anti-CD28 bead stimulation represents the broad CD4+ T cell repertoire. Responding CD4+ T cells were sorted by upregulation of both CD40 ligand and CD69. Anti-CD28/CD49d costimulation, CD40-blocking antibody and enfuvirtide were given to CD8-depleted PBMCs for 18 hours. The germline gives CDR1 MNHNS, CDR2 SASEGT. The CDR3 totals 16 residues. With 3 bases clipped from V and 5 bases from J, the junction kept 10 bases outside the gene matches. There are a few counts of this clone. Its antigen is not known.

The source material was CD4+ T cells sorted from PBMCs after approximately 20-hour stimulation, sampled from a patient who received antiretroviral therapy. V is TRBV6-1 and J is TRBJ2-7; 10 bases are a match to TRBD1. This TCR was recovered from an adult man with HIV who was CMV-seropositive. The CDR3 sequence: CASSDWGQGRFHEQYF. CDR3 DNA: TGTGCCAGCAGTGACTGGGGACAGGGGAGATTTCACGAGCAGTACTTC.